This T cell receptor (beta chain) was observed in a study of identical twins' blood T cells (dated by TCRdb to the early 2010s). Background on the whole study: The approximately 12 libraries, six for the alpha chain and six for the beta chain, together yielded roughly 49 million Illumina reads. TCR alpha and beta chain repertoires of three pairs of monozygous twins were compared using next-generation sequencing to assess genetic influence on repertoire formation.

Including cysteine and phenylalanine, the CDR3 has 15 amino acids. Kept here is only the CDR3 DNA, which spans 45 bases and is read in frame from base 1. V lost 5 bases and J lost 3 bases, and the count of bases not matched to a germline gene is 10. Per the germline V gene (reference sequence), DFQATT is the CDR1 and SNEGSKA is the CDR2. This clonotype has just a few counts. No antigen is known for it. No much larger clone is present one base from it, and per-base qualities are unavailable. The library was generated by 5' RACE. The reads were generated on an Illumina Genome Analyzer IIx. The RNA-based TCR cDNA libraries were made using a previously described protocol that was modified in several ways. To prevent cross-contamination, sample-specific barcodes were added to both ends of each TCR cDNA library during cDNA synthesis and amplification. The published analysis was carried out like this. Each individual had between about 95,000 and nearly 550,000 identified clonotypes, and each library contained roughly 2 to 3.6 million CDR3-containing reads. Reads carrying improper barcode index combinations were removed, after which the MiTCR software was used to build a cloneset for each library. While assembling CDR3 clonotypes, MiTCR corrected PCR and sequencing errors and either filtered or rescued low-quality reads. Artificial out-of-frame clonotypes were mapped to in-frame sequences, with one indel allowed in the CDR3, and then removed. To measure how similar V and J gene usage was between donors, Jensen-Shannon divergence was divided by mean entropy. TCRdb reprocessing: public reads trimmed at Q25 with fastp, clones called with MiXCR, in-frame beta chains kept. Identical CDR3 proteins give one entry, which carries the most common genes and DNA. TCRdb's processing, not the authors' own work, is the source of the V and J calls. This sample gives fewer than 450,000 distinct CDR3 sequences in total; about 28% of them show up just once. The ten largest clones take up 6.1% of the sample.

On the study overall, not on this receptor specifically: The proposed role of the TCRalpha J segment in MHC recognition during thymic selection was stated to require validation by independent studies. V gene usage, even among non-selected out-of-frame TCRbeta clonotypes, was reported to be markedly more similar within twin pairs than between unrelated donors. Because the twins were reared together, environmental influences could not be excluded as an explanation for twin similarity. The number of shared CDR3 clonotypes between two donors was mainly determined by the product of their cloneset sizes, and twins did not clearly deviate from this trend. Among the most abundant TCRbeta clonotypes, more CDR3 sequences were shared by each donor with her twin than with unrelated donors.

The donors were six healthy women who made up three monozygous twin pairs. All three twin pairs had been reared together and were thought likely to have met the same infectious agents and vaccines. TCR cDNA libraries were prepared from RNA that had been isolated from peripheral blood mononuclear cells. Recombination joined TRBV20-1 with TRBJ2-3, with 8 bases aligning to TRBD1. The TCR comes from a woman aged 18-49 years in good health. Sequencing was done on a sample of PBMCs. In nucleotide form, the sequence is TGCAGTGCTCTACCCCCAGGGGGCAGGACAGATACGCAGTATTTT. Translated, this gives CSALPPGGRTDTQYF.